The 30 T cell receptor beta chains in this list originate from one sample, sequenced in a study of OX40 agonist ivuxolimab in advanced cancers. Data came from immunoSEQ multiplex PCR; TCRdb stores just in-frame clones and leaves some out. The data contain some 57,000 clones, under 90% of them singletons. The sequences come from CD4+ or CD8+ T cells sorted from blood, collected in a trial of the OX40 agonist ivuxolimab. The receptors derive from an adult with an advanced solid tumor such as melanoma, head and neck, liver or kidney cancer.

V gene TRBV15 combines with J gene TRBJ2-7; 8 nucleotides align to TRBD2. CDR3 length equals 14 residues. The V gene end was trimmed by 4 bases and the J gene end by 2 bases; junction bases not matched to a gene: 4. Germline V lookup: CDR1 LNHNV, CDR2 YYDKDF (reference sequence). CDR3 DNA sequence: TGTGCCACCAGCACGACTAGCGAAACCTACGAGCAGTACTTC. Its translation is CATSTTSETYEQYF.

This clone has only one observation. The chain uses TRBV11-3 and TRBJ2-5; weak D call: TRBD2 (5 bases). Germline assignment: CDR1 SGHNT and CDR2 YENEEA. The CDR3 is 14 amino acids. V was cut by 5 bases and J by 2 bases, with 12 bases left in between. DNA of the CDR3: TGTGCCAGCAGCCAGGACTCGTTTCAAGAGACCCAGTACTTC. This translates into CASSQDSFQETQYF.

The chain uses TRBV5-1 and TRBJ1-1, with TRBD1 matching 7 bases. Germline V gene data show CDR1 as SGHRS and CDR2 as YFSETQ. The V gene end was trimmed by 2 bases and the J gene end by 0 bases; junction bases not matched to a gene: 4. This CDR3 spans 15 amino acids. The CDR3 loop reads CASSLTGELNTEAFF. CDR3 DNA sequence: TGCGCCAGCAGCTTAACAGGGGAGTTGAACACTGAAGCTTTCTTT.

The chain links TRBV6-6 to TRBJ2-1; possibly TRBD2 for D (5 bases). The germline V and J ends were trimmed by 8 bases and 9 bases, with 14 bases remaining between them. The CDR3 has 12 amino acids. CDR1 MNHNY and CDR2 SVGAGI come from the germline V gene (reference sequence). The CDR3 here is CASSRWEPEQFF. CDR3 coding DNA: TGTGCCAGCTCAAGGTGGGAGCCTGAGCAGTTCTTC.

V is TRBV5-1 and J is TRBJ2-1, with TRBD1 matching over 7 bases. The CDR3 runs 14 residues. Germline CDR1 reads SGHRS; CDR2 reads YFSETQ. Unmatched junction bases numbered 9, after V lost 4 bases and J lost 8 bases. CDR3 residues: CASSVYRGEDEQFF. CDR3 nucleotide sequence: TGCGCCAGCAGCGTCTACAGGGGCGAGGATGAGCAGTTCTTC.

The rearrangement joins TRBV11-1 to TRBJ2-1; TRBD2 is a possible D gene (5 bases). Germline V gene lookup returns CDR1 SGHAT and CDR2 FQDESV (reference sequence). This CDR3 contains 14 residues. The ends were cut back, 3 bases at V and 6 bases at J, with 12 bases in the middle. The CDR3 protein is CASSLGRLGNEQFF. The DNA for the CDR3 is TGTGCCAGCAGCTTGGGGAGATTGGGCAATGAGCAGTTCTTC.

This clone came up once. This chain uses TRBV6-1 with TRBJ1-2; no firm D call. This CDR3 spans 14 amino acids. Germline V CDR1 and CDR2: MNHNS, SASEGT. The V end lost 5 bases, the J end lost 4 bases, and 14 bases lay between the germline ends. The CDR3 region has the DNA TGTGCCAGCAGTCCCGGACCATCGGGCTATGGCTACACCTTC. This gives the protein CASSPGPSGYGYTF.

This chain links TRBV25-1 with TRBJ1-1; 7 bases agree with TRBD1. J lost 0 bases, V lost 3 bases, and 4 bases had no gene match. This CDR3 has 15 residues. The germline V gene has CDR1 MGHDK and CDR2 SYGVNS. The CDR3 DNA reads TGTGCCAGCAGTGAGGAGGGACAGCTGAACACTGAAGCTTTCTTT. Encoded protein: CASSEEGQLNTEAFF.

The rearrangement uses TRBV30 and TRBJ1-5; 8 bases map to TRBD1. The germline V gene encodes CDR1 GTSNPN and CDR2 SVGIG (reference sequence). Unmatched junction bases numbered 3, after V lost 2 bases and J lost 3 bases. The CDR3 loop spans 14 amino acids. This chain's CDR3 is CAWSTGQVNQPQHF. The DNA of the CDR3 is TGTGCCTGGAGTACGGGACAGGTCAATCAGCCCCAGCATTTT.

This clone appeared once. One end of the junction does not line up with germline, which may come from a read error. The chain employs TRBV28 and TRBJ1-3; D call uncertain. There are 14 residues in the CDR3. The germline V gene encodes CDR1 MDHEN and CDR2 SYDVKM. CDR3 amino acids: CASSFSSSGSTIYF. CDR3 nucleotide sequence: TGTGCCAGCAGTTTCAGTAGCTCTGGAAGCACCATATATTTT.

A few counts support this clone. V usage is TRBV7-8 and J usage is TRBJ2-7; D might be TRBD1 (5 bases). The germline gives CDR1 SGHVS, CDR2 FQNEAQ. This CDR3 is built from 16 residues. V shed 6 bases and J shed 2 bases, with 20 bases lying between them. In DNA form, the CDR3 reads TGTGCCAGCAGTCCCTACAGGCTCCCGATCGCCTACGAGCAGTACTTC. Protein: CASSPYRLPIAYEQYF.

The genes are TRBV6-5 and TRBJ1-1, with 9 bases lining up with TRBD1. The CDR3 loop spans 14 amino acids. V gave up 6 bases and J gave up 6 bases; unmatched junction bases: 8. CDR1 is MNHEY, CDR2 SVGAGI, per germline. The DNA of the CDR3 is TGTGCCAGCAGGCCGACAGGGGGGCGCGCTGAAGCTTTCTTT. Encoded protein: CASRPTGGRAEAFF.

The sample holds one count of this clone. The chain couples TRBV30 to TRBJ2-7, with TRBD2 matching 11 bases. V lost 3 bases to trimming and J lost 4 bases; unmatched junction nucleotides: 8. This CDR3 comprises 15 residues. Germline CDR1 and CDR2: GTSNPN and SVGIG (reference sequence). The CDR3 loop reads CAWRRLAGRRYEQYF. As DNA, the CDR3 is TGTGCCTGGAGAAGACTAGCGGGAAGGCGGTACGAGCAGTACTTC.

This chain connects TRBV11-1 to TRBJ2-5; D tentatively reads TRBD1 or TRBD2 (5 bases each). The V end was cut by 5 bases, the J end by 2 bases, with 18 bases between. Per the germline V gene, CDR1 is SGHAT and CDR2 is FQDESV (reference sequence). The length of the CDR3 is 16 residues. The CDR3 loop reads CASSPGHGSRQETQYF. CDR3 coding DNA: TGTGCCAGCAGCCCGGGGCATGGCAGTCGACAAGAGACCCAGTACTTC.

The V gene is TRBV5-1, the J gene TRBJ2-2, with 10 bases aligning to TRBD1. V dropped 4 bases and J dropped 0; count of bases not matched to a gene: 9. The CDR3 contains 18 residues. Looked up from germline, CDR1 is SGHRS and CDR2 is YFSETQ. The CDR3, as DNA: TGCGCCAGCAGCCGAGAACGGACAGGGGGGTCGAACACCGGGGAGCTGTTTTTT. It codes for CASSRERTGGSNTGELFF. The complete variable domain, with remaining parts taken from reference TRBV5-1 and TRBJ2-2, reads KAGVTQTPRYLIKTRGQQVTLSCSPISGHRSVSWYQQTPGQGLQFLFEYFSETQRNKGNFPGRFSGRQFSNSRSEMNVSTLELGDSALYLCASSRERTGGSNTGELFFGEGSRLTVL.

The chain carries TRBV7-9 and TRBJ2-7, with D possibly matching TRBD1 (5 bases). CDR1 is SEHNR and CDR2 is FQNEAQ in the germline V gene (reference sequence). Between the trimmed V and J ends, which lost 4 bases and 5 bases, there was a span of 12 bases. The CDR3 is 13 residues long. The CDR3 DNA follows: TGTGCCAGCAGCTATGACAGTTCCAACGAGCAGTACTTC. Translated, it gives CASSYDSSNEQYF.

The CDR3 coding sequence is TGTGCCAGCAGCTTGGCTCAGGTACAAGAGACCCAGTACTTC. Its protein product is CASSLAQVQETQYF. V gene TRBV5-6 combines with J gene TRBJ2-5; D remains unclear. This CDR3 region has 14 residues. Trimming stripped 0 bases from V and 2 bases from J, with 8 bases between. CDR1 SGHDT and CDR2 YYEEEE come from the germline V gene.

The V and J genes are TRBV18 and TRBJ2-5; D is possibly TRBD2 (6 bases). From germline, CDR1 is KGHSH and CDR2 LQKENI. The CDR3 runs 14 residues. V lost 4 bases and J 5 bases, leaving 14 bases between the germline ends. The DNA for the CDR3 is TGTGCCAGCTCACTCGGGACTGGTGGTGAGACCCAGTACTTC. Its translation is CASSLGTGGETQYF.

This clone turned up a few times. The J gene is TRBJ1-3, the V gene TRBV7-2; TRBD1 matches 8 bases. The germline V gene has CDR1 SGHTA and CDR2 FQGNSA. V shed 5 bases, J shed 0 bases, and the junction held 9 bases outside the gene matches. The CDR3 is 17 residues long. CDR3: CASSRFRQGSSGNTIYF. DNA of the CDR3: TGTGCCAGCAGCCGGTTTAGACAGGGGAGCTCTGGAAACACCATATATTTT.

The CDR3 sequence: CASSPSSGDNNEQFF. The CDR3 DNA reads TGTGCCAGCTCACCGTCTAGCGGGGACAACAATGAGCAGTTCTTC. The chain is built from TRBV18 and TRBJ2-1; TRBD2 agrees at 9 bases. The CDR3 is 15 residues long. Per the germline V gene, CDR1 is KGHSH and CDR2 is LQKENI. The ends lost 3 bases at V and 5 bases at J; junction bases unmatched: 5.

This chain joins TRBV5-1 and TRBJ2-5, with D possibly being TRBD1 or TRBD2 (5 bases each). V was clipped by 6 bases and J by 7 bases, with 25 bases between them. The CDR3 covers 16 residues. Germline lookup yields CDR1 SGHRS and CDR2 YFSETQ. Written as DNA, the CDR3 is TGCGCCAGCACAACCCCCACCGGGACGGCCGGCGTGACCCAGTACTTC. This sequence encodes CASTTPTGTAGVTQYF.

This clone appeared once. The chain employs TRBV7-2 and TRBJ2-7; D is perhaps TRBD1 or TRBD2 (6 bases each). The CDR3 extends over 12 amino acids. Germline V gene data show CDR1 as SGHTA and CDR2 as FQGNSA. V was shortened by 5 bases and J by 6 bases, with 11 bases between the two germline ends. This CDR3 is CASSQGGLEQYF. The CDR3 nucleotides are TGTGCCAGCAGCCAAGGGGGGCTCGAGCAGTACTTC.

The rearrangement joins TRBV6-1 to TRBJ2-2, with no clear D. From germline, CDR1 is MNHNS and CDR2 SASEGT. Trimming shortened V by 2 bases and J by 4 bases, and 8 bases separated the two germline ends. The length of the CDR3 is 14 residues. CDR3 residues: CASSENGPTGELFF. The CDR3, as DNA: TGTGCCAGCAGTGAAAATGGCCCCACCGGGGAGCTGTTTTTT.

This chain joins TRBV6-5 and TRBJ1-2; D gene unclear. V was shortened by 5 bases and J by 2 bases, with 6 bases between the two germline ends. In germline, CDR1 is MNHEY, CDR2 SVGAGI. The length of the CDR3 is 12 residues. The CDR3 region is CASSEANYGYTF. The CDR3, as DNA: TGTGCCAGCAGTGAAGCGAACTATGGCTACACCTTC.

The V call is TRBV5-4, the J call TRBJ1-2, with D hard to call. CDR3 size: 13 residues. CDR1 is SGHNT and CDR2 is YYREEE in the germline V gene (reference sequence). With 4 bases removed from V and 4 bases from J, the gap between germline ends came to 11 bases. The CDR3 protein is CASSPRDLYGYTF. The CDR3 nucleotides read TGTGCCAGCAGCCCTCGCGACCTCTATGGCTACACCTTC.

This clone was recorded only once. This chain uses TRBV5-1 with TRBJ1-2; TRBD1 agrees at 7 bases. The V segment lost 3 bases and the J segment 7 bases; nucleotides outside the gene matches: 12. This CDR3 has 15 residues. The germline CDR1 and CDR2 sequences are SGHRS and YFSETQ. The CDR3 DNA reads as TGCGCCAGCAGCTGGGGTACGAAGGGGGCTGGTGGCTACACCTTC. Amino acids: CASSWGTKGAGGYTF.

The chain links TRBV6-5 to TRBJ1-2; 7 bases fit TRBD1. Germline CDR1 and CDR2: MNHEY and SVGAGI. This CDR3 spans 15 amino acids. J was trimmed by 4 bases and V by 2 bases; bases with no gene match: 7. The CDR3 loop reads CASSYTRTGGYGYTF. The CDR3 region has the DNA TGTGCCAGCAGTTACACACGGACAGGCGGCTATGGCTACACCTTC.

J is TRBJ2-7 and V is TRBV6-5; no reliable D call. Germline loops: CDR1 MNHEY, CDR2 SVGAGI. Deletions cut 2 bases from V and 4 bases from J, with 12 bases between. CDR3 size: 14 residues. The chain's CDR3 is CASSYSAVGYEQYF. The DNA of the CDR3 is TGTGCCAGCAGTTACAGCGCAGTTGGGTACGAGCAGTACTTC.

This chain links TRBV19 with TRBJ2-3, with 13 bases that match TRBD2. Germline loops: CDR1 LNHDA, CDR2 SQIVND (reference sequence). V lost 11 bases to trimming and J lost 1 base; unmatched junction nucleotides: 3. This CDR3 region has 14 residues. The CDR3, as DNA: TGTGCCGCTGGGACTAGCGGGGGCACAGATACGCAGTATTTT. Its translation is CAAGTSGGTDTQYF.

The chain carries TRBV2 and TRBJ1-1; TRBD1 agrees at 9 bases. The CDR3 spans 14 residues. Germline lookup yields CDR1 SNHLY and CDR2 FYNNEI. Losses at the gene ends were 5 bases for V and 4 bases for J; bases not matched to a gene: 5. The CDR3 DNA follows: TGTGCCAGCAGTAACGACAGGGGGGGCACTGAAGCTTTCTTT. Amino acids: CASSNDRGGTEAFF.